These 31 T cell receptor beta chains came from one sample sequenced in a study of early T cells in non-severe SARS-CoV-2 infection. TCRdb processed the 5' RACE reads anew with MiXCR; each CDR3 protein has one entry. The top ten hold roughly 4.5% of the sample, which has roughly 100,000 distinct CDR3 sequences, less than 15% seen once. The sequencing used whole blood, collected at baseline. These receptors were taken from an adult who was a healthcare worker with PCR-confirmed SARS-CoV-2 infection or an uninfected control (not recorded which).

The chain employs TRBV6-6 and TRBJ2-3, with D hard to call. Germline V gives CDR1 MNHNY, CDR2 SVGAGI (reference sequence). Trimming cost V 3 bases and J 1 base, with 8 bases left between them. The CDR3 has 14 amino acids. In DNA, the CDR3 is TGTGCCAGCAGTTATGGCCAACGCACAGATACGCAGTATTTT. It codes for CASSYGQRTDTQYF.

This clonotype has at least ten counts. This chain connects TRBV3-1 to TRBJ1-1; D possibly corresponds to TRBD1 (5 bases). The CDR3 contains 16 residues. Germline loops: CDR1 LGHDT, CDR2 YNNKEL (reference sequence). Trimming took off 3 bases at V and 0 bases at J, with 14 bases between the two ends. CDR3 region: CASSQYQGPMNTEAFF. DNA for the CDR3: TGTGCCAGCAGCCAGTACCAGGGACCCATGAACACTGAAGCTTTCTTT.

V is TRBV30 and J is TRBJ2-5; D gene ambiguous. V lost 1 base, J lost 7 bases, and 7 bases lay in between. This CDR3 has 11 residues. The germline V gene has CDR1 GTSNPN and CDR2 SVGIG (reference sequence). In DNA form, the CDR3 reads TGTGCCTGGAGTGCGGGTGGGACCCAGTACTTC. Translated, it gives CAWSAGGTQYF.

In DNA, the CDR3 is TGTGCCAGCAGTTTATGGGTTGGGGCGGCCCAAGAGACCCAGTACTTC. It translates to CASSLWVGAAQETQYF. The chain joins TRBV27 to TRBJ2-5, with D tentatively TRBD1 (5 bases). V was trimmed by 1 base and J by 1 base, leaving 13 bases between them. The CDR3 spans 16 residues. Germline CDR1 is MNHEY and CDR2 is SMNVEV (reference sequence).

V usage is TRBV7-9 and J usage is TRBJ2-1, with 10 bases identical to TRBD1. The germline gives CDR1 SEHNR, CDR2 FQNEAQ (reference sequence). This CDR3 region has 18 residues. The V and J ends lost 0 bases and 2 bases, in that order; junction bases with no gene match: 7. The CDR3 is CASSLAFRQGAPYNEQFF. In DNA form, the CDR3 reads TGTGCCAGCAGCTTAGCCTTCCGACAGGGGGCCCCCTACAATGAGCAGTTCTTC.

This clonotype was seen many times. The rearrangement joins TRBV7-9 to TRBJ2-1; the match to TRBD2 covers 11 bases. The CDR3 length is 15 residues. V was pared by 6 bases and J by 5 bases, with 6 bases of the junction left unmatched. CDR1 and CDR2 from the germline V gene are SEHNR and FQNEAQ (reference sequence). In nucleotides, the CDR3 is TGTGCCAGCAGTTCCGGGACTAGCGGAAACAATGAGCAGTTCTTC. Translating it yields CASSSGTSGNNEQFF.

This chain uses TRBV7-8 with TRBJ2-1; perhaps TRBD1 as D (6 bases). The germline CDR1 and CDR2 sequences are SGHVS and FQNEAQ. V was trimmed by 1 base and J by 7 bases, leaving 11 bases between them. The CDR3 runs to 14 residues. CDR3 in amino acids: CASSLGGQMNEQFF. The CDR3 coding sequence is TGTGCCAGCAGCTTAGGGGGGCAGATGAATGAGCAGTTCTTC. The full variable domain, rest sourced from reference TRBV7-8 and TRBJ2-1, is GAGVSQSPRYKVAKRGQDVALRCDPISGHVSLFWYQQALGQGPEFLTYFQNEAQLDKSGLPSDRFFAERPEGSVSTLKIQRTQQEDSAVYLCASSLGGQMNEQFFGPGTRLTVL.

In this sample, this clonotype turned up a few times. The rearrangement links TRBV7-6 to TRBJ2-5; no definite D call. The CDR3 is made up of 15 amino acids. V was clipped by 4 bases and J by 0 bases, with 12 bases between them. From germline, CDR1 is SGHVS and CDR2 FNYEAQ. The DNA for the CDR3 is TGTGCCAGCAGCTCCCCGGCGAGGTACCAAGAGACCCAGTACTTC. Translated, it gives CASSSPARYQETQYF.

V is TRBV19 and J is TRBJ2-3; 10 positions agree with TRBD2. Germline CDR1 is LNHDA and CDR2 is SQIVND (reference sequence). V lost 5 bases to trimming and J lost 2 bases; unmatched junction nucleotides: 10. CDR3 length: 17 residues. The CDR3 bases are TGTGCCAGTAGTCCGTTAGCGGGAGGTCTCCTCACAGATACGCAGTATTTT. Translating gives CASSPLAGGLLTDTQYF.

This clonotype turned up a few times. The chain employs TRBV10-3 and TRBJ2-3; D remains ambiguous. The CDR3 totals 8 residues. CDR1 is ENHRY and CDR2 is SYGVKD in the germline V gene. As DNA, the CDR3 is TGTGCTCACTATACGCAGTATTTT. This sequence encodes CAHYTQYF.

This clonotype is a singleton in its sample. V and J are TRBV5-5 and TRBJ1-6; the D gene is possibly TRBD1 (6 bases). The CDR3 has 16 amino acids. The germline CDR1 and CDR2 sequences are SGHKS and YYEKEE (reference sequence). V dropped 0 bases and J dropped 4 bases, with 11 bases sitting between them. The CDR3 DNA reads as TGTGCCAGCAGCTTGGTCGGGACACCTTATAATTCACCCCTCCACTTT. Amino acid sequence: CASSLVGTPYNSPLHF.

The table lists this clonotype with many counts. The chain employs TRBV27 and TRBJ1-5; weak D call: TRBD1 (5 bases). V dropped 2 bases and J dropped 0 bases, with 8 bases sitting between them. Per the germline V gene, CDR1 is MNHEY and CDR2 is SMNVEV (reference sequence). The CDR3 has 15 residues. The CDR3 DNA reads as TGTGCCAGCAGTTTAAGGGGCGATAGCAATCAGCCCCAGCATTTT. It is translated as CASSLRGDSNQPQHF.

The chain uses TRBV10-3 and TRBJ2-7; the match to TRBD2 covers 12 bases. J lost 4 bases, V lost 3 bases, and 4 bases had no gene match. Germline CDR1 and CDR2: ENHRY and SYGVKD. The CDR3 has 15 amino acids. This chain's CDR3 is CAISDPTSGGYEQYF. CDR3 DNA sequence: TGTGCCATCAGTGACCCGACTAGCGGGGGTTACGAGCAGTACTTC.

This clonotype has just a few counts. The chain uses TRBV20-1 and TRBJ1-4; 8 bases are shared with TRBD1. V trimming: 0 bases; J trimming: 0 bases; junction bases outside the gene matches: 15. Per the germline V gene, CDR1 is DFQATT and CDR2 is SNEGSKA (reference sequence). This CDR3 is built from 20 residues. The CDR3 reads CSARDWARGLEKATNEKLFF. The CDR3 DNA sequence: TGCAGTGCTAGAGATTGGGCCAGGGGGCTGGAGAAGGCAACTAATGAAAAACTGTTTTTT.

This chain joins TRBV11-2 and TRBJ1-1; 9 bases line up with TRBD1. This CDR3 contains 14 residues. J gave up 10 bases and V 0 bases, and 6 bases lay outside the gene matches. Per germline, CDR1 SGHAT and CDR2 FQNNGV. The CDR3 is CASSLEILDRGAFF. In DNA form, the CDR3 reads TGTGCCAGCAGCTTAGAAATCTTGGACAGGGGAGCTTTCTTT.

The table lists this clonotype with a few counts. In nucleotides, the CDR3 is TGTGCCAGCAGCTTAGCCCCAAGCACAGATACGCAGTATTTT. Translation gives CASSLAPSTDTQYF. The chain recombines TRBV11-3 with TRBJ2-3; D gene unclear. The CDR3 has 14 residues. Germline CDR1 is SGHNT and CDR2 is YENEEA. V lost 1 base and J 0 bases, leaving 5 bases between the germline ends.

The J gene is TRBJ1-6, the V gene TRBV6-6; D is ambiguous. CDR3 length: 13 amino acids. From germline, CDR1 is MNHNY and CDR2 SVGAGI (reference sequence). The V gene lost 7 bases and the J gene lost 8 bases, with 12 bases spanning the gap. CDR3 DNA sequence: TGTGCCAGCACTTCTGCATACTATTCACCCCTCCACTTT. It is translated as CASTSAYYSPLHF.

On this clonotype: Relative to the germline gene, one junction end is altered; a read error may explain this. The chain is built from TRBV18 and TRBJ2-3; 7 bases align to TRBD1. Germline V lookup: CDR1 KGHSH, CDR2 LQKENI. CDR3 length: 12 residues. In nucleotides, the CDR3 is TGTGCCAGCTCCCCGGGGACAGATACGGAGTATTTT. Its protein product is CASSPGTDTEYF. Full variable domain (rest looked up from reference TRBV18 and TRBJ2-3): NAGVMQNPRHLVRRRGQEARLRCSPMKGHSHVYWYRQLPEEGLKFMVYLQKENIIDESGMPKERFSAEFPKEGPSILRIQQVVRGDSAAYFCASSPGTDTEYFGPGTRLTVL.

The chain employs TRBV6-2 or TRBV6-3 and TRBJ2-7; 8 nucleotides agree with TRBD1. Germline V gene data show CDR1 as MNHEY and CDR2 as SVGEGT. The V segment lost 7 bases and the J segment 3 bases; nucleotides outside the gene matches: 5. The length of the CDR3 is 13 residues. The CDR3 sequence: CASNDRGRYEQYF. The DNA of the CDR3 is TGTGCCAGCAATGACAGGGGTCGCTACGAGCAGTACTTC.

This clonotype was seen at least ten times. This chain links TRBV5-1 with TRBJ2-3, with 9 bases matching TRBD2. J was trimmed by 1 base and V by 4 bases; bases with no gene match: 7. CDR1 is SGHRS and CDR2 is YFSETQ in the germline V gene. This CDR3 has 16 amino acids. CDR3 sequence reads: CASSRPTSGRTDTQYF. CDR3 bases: TGCGCCAGCAGCCGGCCGACTAGCGGACGCACAGATACGCAGTATTTT.

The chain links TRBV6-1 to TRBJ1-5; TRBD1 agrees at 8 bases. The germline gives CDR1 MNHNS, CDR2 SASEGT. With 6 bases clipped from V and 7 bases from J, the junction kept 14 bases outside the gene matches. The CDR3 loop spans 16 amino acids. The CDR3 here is CASSDYDRGNEQPQHF. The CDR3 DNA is TGTGCCAGCAGCGATTATGACAGGGGTAATGAACAGCCCCAGCATTTT.

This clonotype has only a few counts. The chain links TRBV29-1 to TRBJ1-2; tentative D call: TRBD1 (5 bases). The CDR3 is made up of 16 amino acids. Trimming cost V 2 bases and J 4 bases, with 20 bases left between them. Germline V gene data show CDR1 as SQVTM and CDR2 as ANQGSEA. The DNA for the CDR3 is TGCAGCGTTGAAAATCCCGGCAGGGCGAAAGGCTATGGCTACACCTTC. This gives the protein CSVENPGRAKGYGYTF.

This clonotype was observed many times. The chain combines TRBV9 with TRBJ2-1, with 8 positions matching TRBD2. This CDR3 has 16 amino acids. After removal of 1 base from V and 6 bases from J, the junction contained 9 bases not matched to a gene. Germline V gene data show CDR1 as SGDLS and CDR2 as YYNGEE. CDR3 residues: CASSVSSGLAPNEQFF. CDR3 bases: TGTGCCAGCAGCGTATCCTCCGGACTAGCCCCCAATGAGCAGTTCTTC.

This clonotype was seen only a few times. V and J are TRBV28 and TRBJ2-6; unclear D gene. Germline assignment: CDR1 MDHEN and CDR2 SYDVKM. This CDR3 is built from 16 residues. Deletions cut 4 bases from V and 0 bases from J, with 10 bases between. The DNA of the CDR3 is TGTGCCAGCAGTTCCTACCTAGACTCTGGGGCCAACGTCCTGACTTTC. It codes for CASSSYLDSGANVLTF. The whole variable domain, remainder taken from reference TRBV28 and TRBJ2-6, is DVKVTQSSRYLVKRTGEKVFLECVQDMDHENMFWYRQDPGLGLRLIYFSYDVKMKEKGDIPEGYSVSREKKERFSLILESASTNQTSMYLCASSSYLDSGANVLTFGAGSRLTVL.

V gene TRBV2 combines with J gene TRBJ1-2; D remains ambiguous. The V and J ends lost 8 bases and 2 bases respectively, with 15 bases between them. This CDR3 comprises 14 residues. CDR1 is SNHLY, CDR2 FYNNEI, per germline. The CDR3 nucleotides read TGTGCCAGCCCTGGTCTGGCCACAAACTATGGCTACACCTTC. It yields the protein CASPGLATNYGYTF.

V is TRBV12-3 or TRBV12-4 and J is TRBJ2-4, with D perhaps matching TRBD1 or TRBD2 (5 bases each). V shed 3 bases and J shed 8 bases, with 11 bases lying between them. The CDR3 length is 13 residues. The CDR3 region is CASSFGTPDIQYF. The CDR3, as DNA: TGTGCCAGCAGTTTCGGGACCCCCGACATTCAGTACTTC.

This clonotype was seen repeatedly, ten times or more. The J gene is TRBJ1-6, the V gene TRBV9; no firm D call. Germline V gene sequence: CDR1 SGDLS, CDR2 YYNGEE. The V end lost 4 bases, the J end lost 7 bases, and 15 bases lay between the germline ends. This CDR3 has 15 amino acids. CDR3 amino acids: CASSPRAVGNSPLHF. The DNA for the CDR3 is TGTGCCAGCAGCCCCCGGGCGGTGGGGAATTCACCCCTCCACTTT.

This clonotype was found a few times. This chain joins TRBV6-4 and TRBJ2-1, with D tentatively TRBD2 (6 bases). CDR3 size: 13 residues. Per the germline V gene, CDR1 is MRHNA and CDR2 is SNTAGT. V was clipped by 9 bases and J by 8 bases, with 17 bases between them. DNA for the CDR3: TGTGCCAGTCGGGACTCCTCGGGGGATGAGCAGTTCTTC. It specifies CASRDSSGDEQFF.

The CDR3, as DNA: TGTGCCAGCAGCAAAACAGGGGGGGAAGAGACCCAGTACTTC. Translating gives CASSKTGGEETQYF. This chain uses TRBV5-6 with TRBJ2-5; D is possibly TRBD1 (8 bases). There are 14 residues in the CDR3. Trimming shortened V by 4 bases and J by 3 bases, and 13 bases separated the two germline ends. CDR1 is SGHDT, CDR2 YYEEEE, per germline.

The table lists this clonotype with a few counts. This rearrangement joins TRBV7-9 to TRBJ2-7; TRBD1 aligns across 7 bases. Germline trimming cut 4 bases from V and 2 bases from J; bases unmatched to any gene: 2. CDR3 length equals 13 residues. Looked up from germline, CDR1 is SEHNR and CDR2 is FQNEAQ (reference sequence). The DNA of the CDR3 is TGTGCCAGCAGCTCAACAGGGGCCTACGAGCAGTACTTC. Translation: CASSSTGAYEQYF.

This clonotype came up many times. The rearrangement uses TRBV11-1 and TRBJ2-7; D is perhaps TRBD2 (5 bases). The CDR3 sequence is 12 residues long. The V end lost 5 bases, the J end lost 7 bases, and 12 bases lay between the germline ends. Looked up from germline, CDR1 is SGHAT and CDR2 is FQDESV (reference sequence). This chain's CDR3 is CASSRPTGEQYF. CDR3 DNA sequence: TGTGCCAGCAGCCGACCTACGGGAGAGCAGTACTTC.